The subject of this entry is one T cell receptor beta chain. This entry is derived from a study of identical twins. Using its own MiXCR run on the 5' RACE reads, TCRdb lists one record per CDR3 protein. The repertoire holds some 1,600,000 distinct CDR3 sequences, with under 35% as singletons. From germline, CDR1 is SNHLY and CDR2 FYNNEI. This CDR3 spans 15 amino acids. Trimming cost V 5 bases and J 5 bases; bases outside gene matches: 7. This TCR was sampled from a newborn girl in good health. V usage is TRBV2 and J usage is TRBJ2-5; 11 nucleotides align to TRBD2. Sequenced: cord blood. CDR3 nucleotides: TGTGCCAGCAGTAGTCTAGCGGGGGGTTTTGAGACCCAGTACTTC. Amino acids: CASSSLAGGFETQYF.